A selection of T cell receptor beta chains follows, all from one sample in a study of blood T cell repertoires in COVID-19. The repertoire was sequenced with immunoSEQ multiplex PCR; TCRdb's copy has only in-frame clones and lacks some. The table has fewer than 300,000 clones, 91% seen once. Sequencing input: peripheral blood. The receptors were gathered from a woman in her thirties with COVID-19, enrolled during active disease. Each CDR3 is given with its conserved first and last residue. Fields, in order: V gene, D gene, clone size, J gene, CDR3 DNA, CDR3 protein. The D gene is left open where the match is weak. The size of a clone is reported for some rows only, either as once, few or many, or as a class for expanded clones.

V: TRBV5-4; D: .; size: few; J: TRBJ2-2; DNA: TGTGCCAGCAGCTTAGATGGGCAACGAGGGGAGCTGTTTTTT; CDR3: CASSLDGQRGELFF
V: TRBV24-1; D: TRBD1; size: .; J: TRBJ2-4; DNA: TGTGCCACCAGTGACCGGGGACAGGGGGCTAAGGACATTCAGTACTTC; CDR3: CATSDRGQGAKDIQYF
V: TRBV3-1/TRBV3-2; D: .; size: once; J: TRBJ2-7; DNA: TGTGCCAGCAGCCCTCTGGACAGGTCCGGGGGGCAGTACTTC; CDR3: CASSPLDRSGGQYF
V: TRBV30; D: TRBD1; size: .; J: TRBJ2-1; DNA: TGTGCCTGGTCAGGGGGCCTCTCCTACAATGAGCAGTTCTTC; CDR3: CAWSGGLSYNEQFF
V: TRBV14; D: .; size: once; J: TRBJ1-1; DNA: TGTGCCAGCAGCCGAAACGCCGGGCAGGGAGGAAACACTGAAGCTTTCTTT; CDR3: CASSRNAGQGGNTEAFF
V: TRBV6-6; D: TRBD2; size: .; J: TRBJ2-2; DNA: TGTGCCAGCACCCCGGCGGGGGGAATCGGGGAGCTGTTTTTT; CDR3: CASTPAGGIGELFF
V: TRBV11-2; D: TRBD2; size: .; J: TRBJ2-1; DNA: TGTGCCAGCAGCTCGCGGGGACTAGCGGGAGTGATGGGATACAATGAGCAGTTCTTC; CDR3: CASSSRGLAGVMGYNEQFF
V: TRBV28; D: .; size: .; J: TRBJ1-1; DNA: TGTGCCAGCAGTTTTTTTTTCGGACAAATGAACACTGAAGCTTTCTTT; CDR3: CASSFFFGQMNTEAFF
V: TRBV2; D: TRBD1; size: .; J: TRBJ1-1; DNA: TGTGCCAGCATCCGGGACAGGAACACTGAAGCTTTCTTT; CDR3: CASIRDRNTEAFF
V: TRBV11-2; D: .; size: .; J: TRBJ2-2; DNA: TGTGCCAGCAGCTTAGAAGTGAGGAACACCGGGGAGCTGTTTTTT; CDR3: CASSLEVRNTGELFF
V: TRBV10-1; D: TRBD2; size: .; J: TRBJ2-1; DNA: TGCGCCAGCAGTAGCACTAGCGGGAGAGTCGATGAGCAGTTCTTC; CDR3: CASSSTSGRVDEQFF
V: TRBV4-1; D: .; size: .; J: TRBJ2-2; DNA: TGCGCCAGCAGCCCCCTAAGCACCGGGGAGCTGTTTTTT; CDR3: CASSPLSTGELFF
V: TRBV7-8; D: TRBD1; size: few; J: TRBJ1-1; DNA: TGTGCCAGCAGCCTCGGGACAGAGAACACTGAAGCTTTCTTT; CDR3: CASSLGTENTEAFF
V: TRBV20-1; D: .; size: .; J: TRBJ2-7; DNA: TGCAGTGCTAATGACGCGGTTTCCTACGAGCAGTACTTC; CDR3: CSANDAVSYEQYF
V: TRBV5-6; D: TRBD2; size: .; J: TRBJ2-2; DNA: TGTGCCAGCAGACTAGCGGGAGAAGGTAGCGGGGAGCTGTTTTTT; CDR3: CASRLAGEGSGELFF
V: TRBV6-5; D: .; size: .; J: TRBJ2-7; DNA: TGTGCCAGCAGGAACAGGGTTAACGAGCAGTACTTC; CDR3: CASRNRVNEQYF
V: TRBV19; D: .; size: .; J: TRBJ1-1; DNA: TGTGCCAGTAGTGAGTTCCCAAACACTGAAGCTTTCTTT; CDR3: CASSEFPNTEAFF
V: TRBV5-1; D: TRBD2; size: .; J: TRBJ2-2; DNA: TGCGCCAGCAGCTTGTCCGGGACTAGTGGGACCGGGGAGCTGTTTTTT; CDR3: CASSLSGTSGTGELFF
V: TRBV5-1; D: .; size: .; J: TRBJ1-5; DNA: TGCGCCAGCAGCAACAGGGATCAGCCCCAGCATTTT; CDR3: CASSNRDQPQHF
V: TRBV7-3; D: .; size: .; J: TRBJ1-1; DNA: TGTGCCAGCAGCTTTCAGGGTGGGGACACTGAAGCTTTCTTT; CDR3: CASSFQGGDTEAFF
V: TRBV6-5; D: .; size: .; J: TRBJ1-2; DNA: TGTGCCAGCAGTTACGGTACGGACTACTATGGCTACACCTTC; CDR3: CASSYGTDYYGYTF
V: TRBV5-6; D: .; size: .; J: TRBJ1-1; DNA: TGTGCCAGCAGCTTGGAACAGACGATTGAAGCTTTCTTT; CDR3: CASSLEQTIEAFF
V: TRBV28; D: TRBD1; size: .; J: TRBJ2-7; DNA: TGTGCCAGCAGTTTCAGGGGGCTTTCCTACGAGCAGTACTTC; CDR3: CASSFRGLSYEQYF
V: TRBV6-5; D: TRBD2; size: .; J: TRBJ2-1; DNA: TGTGCCAGCATGCGGCGGGAGGATCACAATGAGCAGTTCTTC; CDR3: CASMRREDHNEQFF
V: TRBV7-2; D: .; size: few; J: TRBJ1-3; DNA: TGTGCCAGCAGCTTACAGGTTAACTCTGGAAACACCATATATTTT; CDR3: CASSLQVNSGNTIYF
V: TRBV4-1; D: TRBD1; size: .; J: TRBJ1-5; DNA: TGCGCCAGCAGCCTAGAGACAGGGGCAGGTAATCAGCCCCAGCATTTT; CDR3: CASSLETGAGNQPQHF
V: TRBV5-4; D: .; size: .; J: TRBJ2-3; DNA: TGTGCCAGCAGCTTGGGGACTCTAAGGAGCACAGATACGCAGTATTTT; CDR3: CASSLGTLRSTDTQYF
V: TRBV29-1; D: TRBD1; size: once; J: TRBJ1-1; DNA: TGCAGCGATCGGGACAGGGGAAAGACTGAAGCTTTCTTT; CDR3: CSDRDRGKTEAFF
V: TRBV6-5; D: .; size: once; J: TRBJ1-4; DNA: TGTGCCAGCAAGCGCGCAGGGGCGAGTGGAGAAAAACTGTTTTTT; CDR3: CASKRAGASGEKLFF
V: TRBV13; D: .; size: .; J: TRBJ1-1; DNA: TGTGCCAGCAGCTCAAGCTTCAGGGTAAAGAACACTGAAGCTTTCTTT; CDR3: CASSSSFRVKNTEAFF
V: TRBV6-6; D: .; size: .; J: TRBJ2-2; DNA: TGTGCCAGCAGCCCCGGGGTGGTGGAGCTGTTTTTT; CDR3: CASSPGVVELFF
V: TRBV6-5; D: TRBD1; size: .; J: TRBJ2-3; DNA: TGTGCCAGCAGCCAAGGACAGGGCAAAACAGATACGCAGTATTTT; CDR3: CASSQGQGKTDTQYF
V: TRBV3-1/TRBV3-2; D: TRBD2; size: .; J: TRBJ2-3; DNA: TGTGCCAGCAGCCGACTAGCGGGAGACGGAGATACGCAGTATTTT; CDR3: CASSRLAGDGDTQYF
V: TRBV29-1; D: .; size: .; J: TRBJ2-3; DNA: TGCAGCGTTGGGAGACGACTCAGCACAGATACGCAGTATTTT; CDR3: CSVGRRLSTDTQYF
V: TRBV7-2; D: TRBD2; size: few; J: TRBJ2-7; DNA: TGTGCCAGCAGCTTAGCGGGAGGGCCCTACGAGCAGTACTTC; CDR3: CASSLAGGPYEQYF
V: TRBV7-2; D: TRBD1; size: .; J: TRBJ1-3; DNA: TGTGCCAGCAGCTTAGATTCCGGACAGGGGGGGACTGGAAACACCATATATTTT; CDR3: CASSLDSGQGGTGNTIYF
V: TRBV27; D: .; size: once; J: TRBJ1-5; DNA: TGTGCCAGCAGTATTGTAGCGGGGTCCAATCAGCCCCAGCATTTT; CDR3: CASSIVAGSNQPQHF
V: TRBV5-1; D: .; size: once; J: TRBJ1-1; DNA: TGCGCCAGCAGCTTGGGTCCTGTCAGGGTCAACACTGAAGCTTTCTTT; CDR3: CASSLGPVRVNTEAFF
V: TRBV18; D: TRBD1; size: .; J: TRBJ2-7; DNA: TGTGCCAGCTCACCAGGGACAGGGGTGTACGAGCAGTACTTC; CDR3: CASSPGTGVYEQYF
V: TRBV5-6; D: TRBD2; size: .; J: TRBJ2-7; DNA: TGTGCCAGCAGCTTGGGACTAGCGGGCGTCCTCTCCTACGAGCAGTACTTC; CDR3: CASSLGLAGVLSYEQYF
V: TRBV5-1; D: .; size: .; J: TRBJ1-1; DNA: TGCGCCAGCAGACAAGGGGTCGGGACTGAAGCTTTCTTT; CDR3: CASRQGVGTEAFF
V: TRBV15; D: .; size: once; J: TRBJ1-1; DNA: TGTGCCACCAGCAGAGATCGGGGGAACACTGAAGCTTTCTTT; CDR3: CATSRDRGNTEAFF